A selection of T cell receptor beta chains follows, all from one sample in a study of CD8 T cells in ankylosing spondylitis. Via MiXCR, TCRdb re-called the 5' RACE reads, giving one row per CDR3 protein. The sample yields 130,000 or so distinct CDR3 sequences, around 7% seen once. Sequenced sample: blood, either unsorted or a sorted T cell fraction (not recorded which). These receptor sequences come from a male donor with ankylosing spondylitis or in good health (not recorded which). Each CDR3 is given with its conserved first and last residue. The D gene is left open where the match is weak. Only part of the rows carry a size: once, few, many, or a class if the clone is expanded.

V	size	J	D	length	DNA	CDR3
TRBV6-1	few	TRBJ1-2	TRBD1	13	TGTGCCAGCAGAGGACAGGGAGGCTATGGCTACACCTTC	CASRGQGGYGYTF
TRBV7-8	many	TRBJ2-4	.	18	TGTGCCAGCAGCTTAGCCCATCGAGAATGGGAAGCCAAAAACATTCAGTACTTC	CASSLAHREWEAKNIQYF
TRBV6-2/TRBV6-3	many	TRBJ2-2	.	11	TGTGCCAGCAGTCGGGCCGGGGAGCTGTTTTTT	CASSRAGELFF
TRBV11-2	many	TRBJ1-1	.	13	TGTGCCAGCAGCTCCCGATCGAACACTGAAGCTTTCTTT	CASSSRSNTEAFF
TRBV20-1	many	TRBJ2-1	TRBD1	16	TGCAGTGCTAGAGATACGGGGACAGGGGGCACAGATGAGCAGTTCTTC	CSARDTGTGGTDEQFF
TRBV7-2	many	TRBJ2-5	.	13	TGTGCCAGCAGCTTTGGCTGGTTGGAGACCCAGTACTTC	CASSFGWLETQYF
TRBV2	many	TRBJ1-6	.	13	TGTGCCAGCCTAATCGGGAGGGATTCACCCCTCCACTTT	CASLIGRDSPLHF
TRBV12-3/TRBV12-4	many	TRBJ1-4	.	14	TGTGCCAGTACCACGGGGGTCGTAAGTGAAAAACTGTTTTTT	CASTTGVVSEKLFF
TRBV5-4	few	TRBJ1-2	.	16	TGTGCCAGCAGCTTGGACCCAGCCCCTAGGGTCGATGGCTACACCTTC	CASSLDPAPRVDGYTF
TRBV3-1	many	TRBJ2-2	TRBD2	17	TGTGCCAGCAGCCAATTTAACTGGGCGGGAGTCACCGGGGAGCTGTTTTTT	CASSQFNWAGVTGELFF
TRBV20-1	few	TRBJ2-5	.	17	TGCAGTGCCACGGTGGTAATAGGGGGAAGGGTTCGTGGGACCCAGTACTTC	CSATVVIGGRVRGTQYF
TRBV30	.	TRBJ1-2	TRBD1	13	TGTGCCTGGAGTGCCGGACAGGGCTATGGCTACACCTTC	CAWSAGQGYGYTF
TRBV30	.	TRBJ2-3	TRBD1	13	TGTGCCTGGTATCGACAGGGGAGAGATACGCAGTATTTT	CAWYRQGRDTQYF
TRBV7-2	many	TRBJ2-7	.	14	TGTGCCAGCAGCCTATTTTTAGCGAGCAACGAGCAGTACTTC	CASSLFLASNEQYF
TRBV11-2	.	TRBJ1-2	.	14	TGTGCCAGCAGCTCCCCTGGGGGGTACTATGGCTACACCTTC	CASSSPGGYYGYTF
TRBV7-7	many	TRBJ2-5	TRBD1	14	TGTGCTAGCAGCTTTTTGGGGACAGAAGAGACCCAGTACTTC	CASSFLGTEETQYF
TRBV5-1	few	TRBJ2-7	.	13	TGCGCCAGCAGAGGGGACGTGACCCACGAGCAGTACTTC	CASRGDVTHEQYF
TRBV20-1	few	TRBJ2-1	.	16	TGCAGTGCTAGACCGCGCCTCGACGATTATATCAATGAGCAGTTCTTC	CSARPRLDDYINEQFF
TRBV29-1	many	TRBJ1-2	TRBD1	13	TGCAGCGCCAGTGACAGGGAGGACTATGGCTACACCTTC	CSASDREDYGYTF
TRBV6-5	many	TRBJ2-3	.	14	TGTGCCAGCAGTTCCTACACTAGCACAGATACGCAGTATTTT	CASSSYTSTDTQYF
TRBV5-1	many	TRBJ2-3	TRBD1	16	TGCGCCAGCAGCACCGGCGGGACAGGGCGTCCAGATACGCAGTATTTT	CASSTGGTGRPDTQYF
TRBV12-3/TRBV12-4	many	TRBJ2-7	TRBD1	14	TGTGCCAGCAGGGTGGACAGGGACACCTACGAGCAGTACTTC	CASRVDRDTYEQYF
TRBV5-8	few	TRBJ2-5	.	15	TGTGCCAGCAGCTTTTTAAACGGGTGGCACGGGGTCTGGGACTTC	CASSFLNGWHGVWDF
TRBV20-1	many	TRBJ2-1	TRBD2	14	TGCAGTGCTAGAAGGCCTAGCGGGAGCTATGAGCAGTTCTTC	CSARRPSGSYEQFF
TRBV9	many	TRBJ2-2	.	14	TGTGCCAGCGGGGGGGCCTTGAACACCGGGGAGCTGTTTTTT	CASGGALNTGELFF
TRBV12-3/TRBV12-4	many	TRBJ2-5	TRBD2	16	TGTGCCAGCAGTTTAAGAGGCGGGGGGGCCTTGGAGACCCAGTACTTC	CASSLRGGGALETQYF
TRBV18	.	TRBJ2-3	.	13	TGTGCCAGCTCACCACCGAGTTCTGATACGCAGTATTTT	CASSPPSSDTQYF
TRBV12-3/TRBV12-4	many	TRBJ2-3	.	14	TGTGCCAGCAGAACCCGTTGGGGAGCAGATACGCAGTATTTT	CASRTRWGADTQYF
TRBV7-7	medium-sized	TRBJ2-3	.	13	TGTGCTAGCAGCTTAGATAGCACAGATACGCAGTATTTT	CASSLDSTDTQYF
TRBV5-1	many	TRBJ2-2	.	16	TGCGCCAGCAGCCCGCAGGGGAGAGGGTCCGGCGGGGAGCTGTTTTTT	CASSPQGRGSGGELFF
TRBV29-1	many	TRBJ2-3	.	13	TGCAGCGTTGAAGATCTCATTCCAGATACGCAGTATTTT	CSVEDLIPDTQYF
TRBV7-3	many	TRBJ2-1	TRBD2	15	TGTGCCAGCAGCCCAACTAGCGGGACCTACAATGAGCAGTTCTTC	CASSPTSGTYNEQFF
TRBV12-3/TRBV12-4	many	TRBJ1-2	TRBD1	14	TGTGCCAGCAGTTTGGGGGGACAGGGCTTCGGCTACACCTTC	CASSLGGQGFGYTF
TRBV29-1	many	TRBJ2-2	TRBD1	13	TGCAGCGCCCCGGGACAGGGGACCGGGGAGCTGTTTTTT	CSAPGQGTGELFF
TRBV7-8	many	TRBJ2-7	TRBD2	15	TGTGCCAGCAGCCCTAGCGTAGCGGGAGTCGGAGAGCAGTACTTC	CASSPSVAGVGEQYF
TRBV18	.	TRBJ2-1	.	11	TGTGCCAGCCTGGGGGAGAATGAGCAGTTCTTC	CASLGENEQFF
TRBV29-1	.	TRBJ2-1	.	15	TGCAGCGTCGGGGGTAGTGGGTCGGTTAGGAATGAGCAGTTCTTC	CSVGGSGSVRNEQFF
TRBV5-1	many	TRBJ1-4	.	16	TGCGCCAGCAGCCCATTCGACAGAACAACTAATGAAAAACTGTTTTTT	CASSPFDRTTNEKLFF
TRBV20-1	many	TRBJ2-5	TRBD2	15	TGCAGTGCTAAATTCTTACTGTCTAGCGGCGAGACCCAGTACTTC	CSAKFLLSSGETQYF
TRBV6-6	many	TRBJ1-1	.	13	TGTGCCAGCAGTTACGGGTCACGCCGTGAAGCTTTCTTT	CASSYGSRREAFF
TRBV28	many	TRBJ2-3	.	16	TGTGCCAGCAGCTCTCTTGAGGGAAAGGGCACAGATACGCAGTATTTT	CASSSLEGKGTDTQYF
TRBV15	few	TRBJ2-3	.	15	TGTGCCACCAGCAGAGAGATAGCGGCCACAGATACGCAGTATTTT	CATSREIAATDTQYF
TRBV6-1	many	TRBJ2-1	TRBD1	14	TGTGCCAGCCGCAGGGGGTCCGGCTACAATGAGCAGTTCTTC	CASRRGSGYNEQFF
TRBV14	many	TRBJ2-2	TRBD2	15	TGTGCCAGCAGCCCCCGCCTAGCGGACACCGGGGAGCTGTTTTTT	CASSPRLADTGELFF
TRBV5-1	many	TRBJ1-6	.	15	TGCGCCAGCAGCTTGCTGCCAGGGGAACATTCACCCCTCCACTTT	CASSLLPGEHSPLHF
TRBV12-1	.	TRBJ2-7	.	15	TGTGCCAGCGGCTTTGAGCTCCTCTGGGGCTCCGAGCAGTACTTC	CASGFELLWGSEQYF
TRBV20-1	many	TRBJ2-1	TRBD2	16	TGCAGTGCTAGACCGACTAGCGGGGAGGTTACAGGGGAGCAGTTCTTC	CSARPTSGEVTGEQFF